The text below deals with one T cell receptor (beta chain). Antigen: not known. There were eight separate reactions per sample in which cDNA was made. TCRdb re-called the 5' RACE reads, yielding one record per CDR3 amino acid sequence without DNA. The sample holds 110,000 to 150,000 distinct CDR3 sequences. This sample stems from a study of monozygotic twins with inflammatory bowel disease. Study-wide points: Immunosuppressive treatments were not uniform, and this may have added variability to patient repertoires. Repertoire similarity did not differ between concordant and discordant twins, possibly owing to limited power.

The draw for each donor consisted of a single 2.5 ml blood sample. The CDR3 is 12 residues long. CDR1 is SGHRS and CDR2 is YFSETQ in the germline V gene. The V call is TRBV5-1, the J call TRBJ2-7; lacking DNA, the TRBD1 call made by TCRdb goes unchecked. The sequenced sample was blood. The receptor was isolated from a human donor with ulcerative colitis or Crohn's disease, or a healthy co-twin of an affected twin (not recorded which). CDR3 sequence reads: CASEGAPGKQYF.